The 17 T cell receptor beta chains presented below share a single source sample, sequenced in a study of PD-L1 blockade in urothelial cancer. Sequenced by immunoSEQ multiplex PCR; TCRdb stores in-frame clones only, minus some. This table has 70,000 to 75,000 clones, 80% to 90% appearing once. The sequencing used PBMCs, collected around atezolizumab (anti-PD-L1) treatment. The receptors were gathered from a man in his 70s with urothelial cancer.

This clone was seen just once. The genes are TRBV18 and TRBJ2-2, with 7 bases lining up with TRBD1. Trimming took 3 bases from V and 3 from J; bases not matched to a gene: 7. This CDR3 spans 16 amino acids. CDR1 is KGHSH, CDR2 LQKENI, per germline. The DNA for the CDR3 is TGTGCCAGCTCACCTCTTGAGACAGGGCACACCGGGGAGCTGTTTTTT. This sequence encodes CASSPLETGHTGELFF. The entire variable domain, with the rest obtained from reference TRBV18 and TRBJ2-2, is as follows: NAGVMQNPRHLVRRRGQEARLRCSPMKGHSHVYWYRQLPEEGLKFMVYLQKENIIDESGMPKERFSAEFPKEGPSILRIQQVVRGDSAAYFCASSPLETGHTGELFFGEGSRLTVL.

V gene TRBV27 combines with J gene TRBJ1-5, with 8 nucleotides matching TRBD1. From germline, CDR1 is MNHEY and CDR2 SMNVEV (reference sequence). V shed 5 bases and J 2 bases; nucleotides not matched to a gene: 2. The CDR3 has 14 amino acids. The CDR3 DNA reads TGTGCCAGCAGTCCGGACAGGGGCAATCAGCCCCAGCATTTT. Amino acid sequence: CASSPDRGNQPQHF.

This clone was observed a handful of times. The chain joins TRBV5-4 to TRBJ1-2; no clear D. This CDR3 region has 13 residues. Trimming pared 4 bases from V and 4 bases from J, leaving 11 bases between. Germline values: CDR1 SGHNT, CDR2 YYREEE (reference sequence). CDR3 sequence: CASSPDSTYGYTF. The CDR3 DNA reads TGTGCCAGCAGCCCGGACTCCACCTATGGCTACACCTTC.

The chain carries TRBV5-4 and TRBJ2-7, with TRBD1 identical over 8 bases. The CDR3 sequence is 15 residues long. The V and J ends lost 0 bases and 2 bases, in that order; junction bases with no gene match: 4. Germline V CDR1 and CDR2: SGHNT, YYREEE (reference sequence). The chain's CDR3 is CASSLGQGQPYEQYF. The CDR3 DNA reads TGTGCCAGCAGCTTGGGACAGGGGCAGCCCTACGAGCAGTACTTC.

The genes are TRBV6-5 and TRBJ2-5; a weak D match, TRBD2 (5 bases). The CDR3 runs 15 residues. Trimming took off 7 bases at V and 5 bases at J, with 20 bases between the two ends. Germline V lookup: CDR1 MNHEY, CDR2 SVGAGI. The CDR3 loop reads CASTPSRGIGETQYF. The CDR3, as DNA: TGTGCCAGCACCCCCAGCCGGGGTATCGGGGAGACCCAGTACTTC.

The V call is TRBV2, the J call TRBJ2-5, with TRBD1 as a possible D gene (6 bases). Per germline, CDR1 SNHLY and CDR2 FYNNEI. CDR3 size: 14 residues. Trimming took off 8 bases at V and 5 bases at J, with 18 bases between the two ends. The CDR3 sequence: CASSGRGEWETQYF. For the CDR3, the DNA is TGTGCCAGCTCGGGCAGGGGTGAATGGGAGACCCAGTACTTC.

The V call is TRBV30, the J call TRBJ2-2; 8 bases line up with TRBD1. The CDR3 has 16 amino acids. V dropped 3 bases and J dropped 1; count of bases not matched to a gene: 7. Germline V lookup: CDR1 GTSNPN, CDR2 SVGIG (reference sequence). The CDR3 region is CAWRRIGQGNTGELFF. The DNA for the CDR3 is TGTGCCTGGAGGAGGATCGGACAGGGGAACACCGGGGAGCTGTTTTTT. Full variable domain (rest looked up from reference TRBV30 and TRBJ2-2): SQTIHQWPATLVQPVGSPLSLECTVEGTSNPNLYWYRQAAGRGLQLLFYSVGIGQISSEVPQNLSASRPQDRQFILSSKKLLLSDSGFYLCAWRRIGQGNTGELFFGEGSRLTVL.

This clone was counted only a few times. The chain uses TRBV5-1 and TRBJ2-1; 7 bases are shared with TRBD2. Germline V gene sequence: CDR1 SGHRS, CDR2 YFSETQ. The CDR3 loop spans 14 amino acids. Trimming at V came to 5 bases and at J to 4 bases, leaving 6 bases not matched to a gene. The CDR3 protein is CASRGDYPYNEQFF. For the CDR3, the DNA is TGCGCCAGCAGAGGGGACTACCCTTACAATGAGCAGTTCTTC.

J is TRBJ2-3 and V is TRBV5-1, with D possibly matching TRBD2 (6 bases). Trimming cost V 4 bases and J 0 bases, with 9 bases left between them. The CDR3 runs 14 residues. Germline V lookup: CDR1 SGHRS, CDR2 YFSETQ. As DNA, the CDR3 is TGCGCCAGCAGCCCCGGGACTAGCACAGATACGCAGTATTTT. It encodes CASSPGTSTDTQYF.

The chain couples TRBV14 to TRBJ2-1, with D tentatively TRBD2 (6 bases). The ends were cut back, 0 bases at V and 3 bases at J, with 6 bases in the middle. The CDR3 sequence is 14 residues long. Germline V gene sequence: CDR1 SGHDN, CDR2 FVKESK. CDR3 coding DNA: TGTGCCAGCAGCCAAGAGGACTACTACAATGAGCAGTTCTTC. Its protein product is CASSQEDYYNEQFF.

The chain links TRBV6-5 to TRBJ1-2; 7 bases map to TRBD1. V shed 7 bases, J shed 3 bases, and the junction held 11 bases outside the gene matches. The CDR3 covers 15 residues. Germline V lookup: CDR1 MNHEY, CDR2 SVGAGI. CDR3 DNA sequence: TGTGCCAGCACTCGAAAAAGACAGGGCGACTATGGCTACACCTTC. Residues: CASTRKRQGDYGYTF.

The chain combines TRBV7-2 with TRBJ2-2, with 9 bases aligning to TRBD2. CDR3 length: 15 amino acids. Germline-derived CDR1 and CDR2 are SGHTA and FQGNSA. V lost 2 bases to trimming and J lost 6 bases; unmatched junction nucleotides: 4. The CDR3: CASSLFSGSSGELFF. CDR3 sequence (DNA): TGTGCCAGCAGCTTATTTAGCGGGAGCTCCGGGGAGCTGTTTTTT. The full variable domain, rest sourced from reference TRBV7-2 and TRBJ2-2, is GAGVSQSPSNKVTEKGKDVELRCDPISGHTALYWYRQSLGQGLEFLIYFQGNSAPDKSGLPSDRFSAERTGGSVSTLTIQRTQQEDSAVYLCASSLFSGSSGELFFGEGSRLTVL.

In this sample, this clone turned up once. The genes are TRBV19 and TRBJ2-6; possibly TRBD2 for D (6 bases). The CDR3 is 15 residues long. CDR1 and CDR2 from the germline V gene are LNHDA and SQIVND (reference sequence). The ends were cut back, 4 bases at V and 4 bases at J, with 11 bases in the middle. This chain's CDR3 is CASSSGMWGANVLTF. CDR3 in DNA: TGTGCCAGTAGTAGCGGGATGTGGGGGGCCAACGTCCTGACTTTC.

The sample holds one count of this clone. J is TRBJ2-7 and V is TRBV6-1; D might be TRBD1 (7 bases). The CDR3 has 15 residues. The V end was cut by 1 base, the J end by 5 bases, with 15 bases between. The germline CDR1 and CDR2 sequences are MNHNS and SASEGT. The CDR3 DNA reads as TGTGCCAGCAGTGAAGTGGAGGGGGCTGTGGACGAGCAGTACTTC. It is translated as CASSEVEGAVDEQYF.

The chain joins TRBV6-5 to TRBJ2-2, with D possibly being TRBD2 (6 bases). The germline gives CDR1 MNHEY, CDR2 SVGAGI. Trimming shortened V by 2 bases and J by 6 bases, and 16 bases separated the two germline ends. The CDR3 extends over 16 amino acids. DNA for the CDR3: TGTGCCAGCAGTTACGGGCGACTAGACGGGGCCGGGGAGCTGTTTTTT. It translates to CASSYGRLDGAGELFF.

The chain carries TRBV27 and TRBJ2-7; TRBD2 matches at 13 bases. This CDR3 is 16 amino acids long. Looked up from germline, CDR1 is MNHEY and CDR2 is SMNVEV (reference sequence). The trim removed 6 bases at V and 0 bases at J, leaving 5 bases unmatched. In DNA, the CDR3 is TGTGCCAGCAGACTAGCGGGAGGGCGTAGCTCCTACGAGCAGTACTTC. Its protein is CASRLAGGRSSYEQYF.

This chain links TRBV10-3 with TRBJ2-5; the match to TRBD2 covers 9 bases. J lost 1 base, V lost 2 bases, and 5 bases had no gene match. CDR3 length: 16 residues. CDR1 and CDR2 (germline): ENHRY, SYGVKD. CDR3 in amino acids: CAISEELAGVQETQYF. The CDR3 region has the DNA TGTGCCATCAGTGAGGAGTTAGCGGGAGTCCAAGAGACCCAGTACTTC.